The sequence of this TCR beta chain was determined in a study of human T cells and chemical hapten exposure. This clonotype showed up many times. Described time point: healthy volunteer bleed at 2 weeks. Blood, whole and unfractionated, served as the source for total RNA extraction. TCRdb reprocessed the RACE reads via MiXCR and lists one record per CDR3 protein. The sample carries 130,000 or so distinct CDR3 sequences, more than 7.5% recorded once. Trimming shortened V by 7 bases and J by 3 bases, and 15 bases separated the two germline ends. Germline loops: CDR1 DFQATT, CDR2 SNEGSKA (reference sequence). This CDR3 has 13 amino acids.

Sequencing used whole blood. This receptor was obtained from a male donor in good health. Some clones in this sample may be carry-over from other donors' samples. The chain has TRBV20-1 and TRBJ1-1, with D uncertain. CDR3 coding DNA: TGCAGTGTGAAGGGCCGCCCCGACACTGAAGCTTTCTTT. Translation gives CSVKGRPDTEAFF.